The clone carrying this TCR beta chain came up many times. This sample is part of a study of neurological immune-mediated disorders. The CDR3 is made up of 14 amino acids. Germline CDR1 is LGHDT and CDR2 is YNNKEL (reference sequence). Trimming cost V 4 bases and J 0 bases, with 7 bases left between them. TCRdb re-analysed the 5' RACE reads in MiXCR, keeping a single row per CDR3 protein. The table records tens of thousands of distinct CDR3 sequences, approximately 1.4% of them present only once. Source material: PBMCs. The chain carries TRBV3-1 and TRBJ2-1; D unclear. This clonotype was obtained from a woman aged 25 to 39 with multiple sclerosis. CDR3 in DNA: TGTGCCAGCAGCCCTTATAGCTCCTACAATGAGCAGTTCTTC. Translating it yields CASSPYSSYNEQFF.